What follows are 18 T cell receptor beta chains derived from one specimen sequenced in a study of shared clonotypes between healthy human individuals. TCRdb keeps only in-frame clones here, not all; method: immunoSEQ multiplex PCR. The sample records about 470,000 clones, roughly 83% being singletons. Material: PBMCs. These TCRs come from a woman aged 40 to 50 in good health. Some clones in this sample may be carry-over from other donors' samples.

This clone was recorded once. In nucleotides, the CDR3 is TGTGCCAGCAGCTTAGTGGCAGACAGGACCACCGGGGAGCTGTTTTTT. Protein sequence: CASSLVADRTTGELFF. V and J are TRBV7-2 and TRBJ2-2; TRBD1 is a possible D gene (6 bases). The CDR3 consists of 16 residues. Trimming took off 1 base at V and 4 bases at J, with 13 bases between the two ends. CDR1 is SGHTA, CDR2 FQGNSA, per germline.

V and J are TRBV4-1 and TRBJ1-1; D possibly corresponds to TRBD1 (5 bases). V was shortened by 4 bases and J by 3 bases, with 15 bases between the two germline ends. CDR1 MGHRA and CDR2 YSYEKL come from the germline V gene. The CDR3 length is 15 residues. CDR3 sequence: CASSPQRGEHTEAFF. For the CDR3, the DNA is TGCGCCAGCAGCCCACAGAGAGGGGAACACACTGAAGCTTTCTTT.

The rearrangement joins TRBV5-4 to TRBJ2-1, with D unresolved. The V end lost 0 bases, the J end lost 4 bases, and 8 bases lay between the germline ends. CDR1 is SGHNT and CDR2 is YYREEE in the germline V gene (reference sequence). CDR3 length equals 14 residues. CDR3 DNA: TGTGCCAGCAGCTTGGAGGGCCCATACAATGAGCAGTTCTTC. Protein product: CASSLEGPYNEQFF.

The rearrangement joins TRBV9 to TRBJ2-5; 9 bases align to TRBD1. The V and J ends lost 4 bases and 3 bases, in that order; junction bases with no gene match: 7. The CDR3 is 15 residues long. Germline V gene data show CDR1 as SGDLS and CDR2 as YYNGEE. The CDR3 reads CASSSGTGWEETQYF. CDR3 in DNA: TGTGCCAGCAGCTCTGGGACAGGGTGGGAAGAGACCCAGTACTTC.

The V and J genes are TRBV2 and TRBJ2-5; 7 bases are a match to TRBD1. Germline CDR1 and CDR2: SNHLY and FYNNEI. J gave up 5 bases and V 3 bases, and 6 bases lay outside the gene matches. This CDR3 region has 14 residues. The CDR3 sequence is CASSDRDSQETQYF. The CDR3 DNA follows: TGTGCCAGCAGTGATAGGGACAGCCAGGAGACCCAGTACTTC. Supplemented by reference TRBV2 and TRBJ2-5, the full variable domain reads EPEVTQTPSHQVTQMGQEVILRCVPISNHLYFYWYRQILGQKVEFLVSFYNNEISEKSEIFDDQFSVERPDGSNFTLKIRSTKLEDSAMYFCASSDRDSQETQYFGPGTRLLVL.

The chain couples TRBV27 to TRBJ2-2; 8 bases map to TRBD1. Germline CDR1 reads MNHEY; CDR2 reads SMNVEV (reference sequence). There are 16 residues in the CDR3. J was trimmed by 5 bases and V by 5 bases; bases with no gene match: 10. The CDR3 nucleotides read TGTGCCAGCAGTCCGCAGGGGGCCCTGAGGACCGGGGAGCTGTTTTTT. This encodes CASSPQGALRTGELFF.

This clone was detected a few times. The gene calls are TRBV25-1 and TRBJ2-7; D remains unclear. Per the germline V gene, CDR1 is MGHDK and CDR2 is SYGVNS. The CDR3 totals 11 residues. Trimming left V 5 bases short and J 1 base short, with 3 bases between. CDR3 DNA sequence: TGTGCCAGCAGTCCTTCCTACGAGCAGTACTTC. Its protein is CASSPSYEQYF.

The chain is built from TRBV19 and TRBJ1-5; 7 bases are a match to TRBD1. Germline V gives CDR1 LNHDA, CDR2 SQIVND (reference sequence). The junction had 17 bases not matched to a gene; V was cut back by 10 bases and J by 5 bases. The CDR3 runs 16 residues. CDR3 region: CATRPSYRGSHQPQHF. Written as DNA, the CDR3 is TGTGCCACCCGACCTAGTTACAGGGGAAGTCATCAGCCCCAGCATTTT.

About this clone: An end of the junction does not agree with germline; a read error may underlie this. The chain has TRBV9 and TRBJ1-3, with TRBD1 as a possible D gene (5 bases). This CDR3 is 15 amino acids long. Germline V gives CDR1 SGDLS, CDR2 YYNGEE. CDR3 sequence reads: CVSSVEGARGNTIYF. CDR3 sequence (DNA): TGTGTCAGCAGCGTAGAAGGGGCCCGTGGAAACACCATATATTTT.

The rearrangement links TRBV7-2 to TRBJ2-1, with D possibly TRBD2 on 5 matching bases. The length of the CDR3 is 16 residues. V was pared by 1 base and J by 3 bases, with 13 bases between. Per the germline V gene, CDR1 is SGHTA and CDR2 is FQGNSA. The CDR3 protein is CASSLGGERNYNEQFF. The CDR3 coding sequence is TGTGCCAGCAGCTTAGGTGGAGAGCGGAACTACAATGAGCAGTTCTTC.

The rearrangement uses TRBV7-9 and TRBJ1-2; no reliable D call. Germline CDR1 SEHNR, CDR2 FQNEAQ (reference sequence). The CDR3 has 14 amino acids. The germline V and J ends were trimmed by 3 bases and 2 bases, with 10 bases remaining between them. The CDR3 sequence: CASSLVVKNYGYTF. The CDR3 nucleotides read TGTGCCAGCAGCTTGGTGGTCAAAAACTATGGCTACACCTTC.

The chain is built from TRBV4-1 and TRBJ2-3; possibly TRBD1 for D (7 bases). This CDR3 is built from 15 residues. The germline V gene has CDR1 MGHRA and CDR2 YSYEKL. The V and J ends lost 6 bases and 6 bases respectively, with 19 bases between them. CDR3 amino acids: CASSRAGQSLDTQYF. CDR3 nucleotide sequence: TGCGCCAGCAGTCGCGCGGGACAGAGTTTGGATACGCAGTATTTT.

This clone was detected only once. The V call is TRBV10-3, the J call TRBJ2-2, with D possibly TRBD1 on 5 matching bases. The CDR3 has 16 amino acids. The ends were cut back, 0 bases at V and 4 bases at J, with 12 bases in the middle. Per germline, CDR1 ENHRY and CDR2 SYGVKD. CDR3 residues: CAISESSRVGTGELFF. The CDR3 DNA reads as TGTGCCATCAGTGAGTCGAGCAGGGTGGGCACCGGGGAGCTGTTTTTT.

The chain has TRBV7-2 and TRBJ2-7, with 14 bases aligning to TRBD2. Losses at the gene ends were 1 base for V and 7 bases for J; bases not matched to a gene: 12. The germline V gene encodes CDR1 SGHTA and CDR2 FQGNSA. The CDR3 spans 18 residues. CDR3 in amino acids: CASSLGTSGRPPTGEQYF. The CDR3, as DNA: TGTGCCAGCAGCTTAGGGACTAGCGGGAGGCCCCCGACGGGGGAGCAGTACTTC. Together with reference TRBV7-2 and TRBJ2-7, the CDR3 gives the full variable domain: GAGVSQSPSNKVTEKGKDVELRCDPISGHTALYWYRQSLGQGLEFLIYFQGNSAPDKSGLPSDRFSAERTGGSVSTLTIQRTQQEDSAVYLCASSLGTSGRPPTGEQYFGPGTRLTVT.

The chain uses TRBV6-5 and TRBJ2-1; no clear D gene. The CDR3 is 15 residues long. Trimming shortened V by 4 bases and J by 0 bases, and 10 bases separated the two germline ends. Per germline, CDR1 MNHEY and CDR2 SVGAGI. The CDR3 sequence is CASSLKGLSYNEQFF. The CDR3 DNA reads as TGTGCCAGCAGTTTAAAGGGTCTCTCCTACAATGAGCAGTTCTTC.

A word on this clone: This CDR3 is also generated by other DNA sequences in the sample. This chain connects TRBV7-2 to TRBJ2-7; D not resolved. Germline V gene data show CDR1 as SGHTA and CDR2 as FQGNSA. The V and J ends lost 1 base and 2 bases respectively, with 9 bases between them. This CDR3 comprises 14 residues. The DNA for the CDR3 is TGTGCCAGCAGCTTAGTATCGGGTACCTACGAGCAGTACTTC. It is translated as CASSLVSGTYEQYF.

Comments on this clone: This specimen includes other DNA sequences encoding the same CDR3. The chain links TRBV7-3 to TRBJ2-2; D gene ambiguous. Trimming took 3 bases from V and 6 from J, leaving 5 bases between them. The length of the CDR3 is 12 residues. The germline gives CDR1 SGHTA, CDR2 FQGTGA. The CDR3 nucleotides read TGTGCCAGCAGCTTGTCTTCCGGGGAGCTGTTTTTT. Protein product: CASSLSSGELFF.

This clone occurred many times. The chain employs TRBV5-6 and TRBJ2-3; 10 nucleotides align to TRBD1. The CDR3 length is 14 residues. Germline V CDR1 and CDR2: SGHDT, YYEEEE. V lost 3 bases to trimming and J lost 11 bases; unmatched junction nucleotides: 9. Here the CDR3 DNA reads TGTGCCAGCAGCTCCCCGACAGGGGGCTTCGGGCAGTATTTT. Translation: CASSSPTGGFGQYF.